The rows below give T cell receptor beta chains drawn from one sample of a study. TCRdb re-called the multiplex PCR reads with MiXCR, one entry per CDR3 protein. The sample contains more than 950 distinct CDR3 sequences, less than 30% of which appear only once. Specimen: tumor-infiltrating Tregs sorted from the breast tumor. Receptor source: a female donor with breast cancer. Both conserved end residues are part of each CDR3. The D gene is left open where the match is weak. Part of the rows lack a size; the others show once, few, many or a class for expanded clones.

TRBV12-3/TRBV12-4	TRBJ1-2	TRBD1	large	CASSFMGTGYGYTF	TGTGCCAGCAGTTTCATGGGGACAGGGTATGGCTACACCTTC
TRBV12-3/TRBV12-4	TRBJ1-2	.	medium-sized	CASSFDGSSLAGYTF	TGTGCCAGCAGTTTCGACGGCAGCTCACTGGCGGGCTACACCTTC
TRBV12-3/TRBV12-4	TRBJ1-2	.	once	CASSLKGPVYGYRF	TGTGCCAGCAGTTTAAAGGGTCCGGTCTATGGCTACCGCTTC
TRBV12-3/TRBV12-4	TRBJ1-2	.	large	CASSGIYLGYTF	TGTGCCAGCAGTGGGATCTATCTTGGCTACACCTTC
TRBV12-3/TRBV12-4	TRBJ1-2	TRBD1	medium-sized	CASSPRPQGYGYTF	TGTGCCAGCAGTCCCCGACCACAGGGGTATGGCTACACCTTC
TRBV12-3/TRBV12-4	TRBJ1-2	.	large	CASSFDRNYGYTF	TGTGCCAGCAGTTTTGACCGGAACTATGGCTACACCTTC
TRBV12-3/TRBV12-4	TRBJ1-2	.	.	CASTDITDYYGYTF	TGTGCCAGCACCGACATTACGGATTACTATGGCTACACCTTC
TRBV12-3/TRBV12-4	TRBJ1-2	TRBD1	large	CASSPGQGKGYGYTF	TGTGCCAGCAGTCCGGGACAGGGGAAAGGCTATGGCTACACCTTC
TRBV12-3/TRBV12-4	TRBJ1-2	.	many	CASSPRGDYGYTF	TGTGCCAGCAGTCCCAGGGGAGACTATGGCTACACCTTC
TRBV12-3/TRBV12-4	TRBJ1-2	.	.	CASSSDRRYGYTF	TGTGCCAGCAGTTCCGACAGGAGATATGGCTACACCTTC
TRBV12-3/TRBV12-4	TRBJ1-2	.	large	CASSRGTSTGGYTF	TGTGCCAGCAGCCGAGGGACGTCAACGGGCGGCTACACCTTC
TRBV12-3/TRBV12-4	TRBJ1-2	.	.	CASSPPGMGYTF	TGTGCCAGCAGCCCACCAGGGATGGGCTACACCTTC
TRBV12-3/TRBV12-4	TRBJ1-2	.	large	CASTLGNYGYTF	TGTGCCAGCACCCTCGGTAACTATGGCTACACCTTC
TRBV12-3/TRBV12-4	TRBJ1-2	.	.	CASSFRASYGYTF	TGTGCCAGCAGTTTCCGGGCCAGCTATGGCTACACCTTC
TRBV12-3/TRBV12-4	TRBJ1-2	.	.	CASSSPWDYGYTF	TGTGCCAGCAGTTCGCCGTGGGACTATGGCTACACCTTC
TRBV12-3/TRBV12-4	TRBJ1-2	.	.	CASSRTGPDGYTF	TGTGCCAGCAGTCGAACAGGCCCTGATGGCTACACCTTC
TRBV12-3/TRBV12-4	TRBJ1-2	.	medium-sized	CASMEGSGYTF	TGTGCCAGCATGGAGGGAAGTGGCTACACCTTC
TRBV12-3/TRBV12-4	TRBJ1-2	.	few	CASGRQGSGYTF	TGTGCCAGTGGGCGGCAGGGCAGTGGCTACACCTTC
TRBV12-3/TRBV12-4	TRBJ1-2	.	medium-sized	CASGTLGYGYTF	TGTGCCAGCGGGACCTTGGGCTATGGCTACACCTTC
TRBV12-3/TRBV12-4	TRBJ1-2	.	.	CASSPGVLGGYTF	TGTGCCAGCAGCCCAGGGGTCCTGGGTGGCTACACCTTC
TRBV12-3/TRBV12-4	TRBJ1-2	.	medium-sized	CASSPTRGDGYTF	TGTGCCAGCAGCCCAACAAGGGGCGATGGCTACACCTTC
TRBV12-3/TRBV12-4	TRBJ1-2	.	once	CASSSQVVYGYTF	TGTGCCAGCAGTTCCCAGGTCGTCTATGGCTACACCTTC